This TCR beta chain was sequenced during a study of shared clonotypes between healthy human individuals. General study points: Collection of samples was limited to blood; tissue repertoires likely differ. Of the naive CD4 clonotypes, around 5.2% were shared across several donors.

Germline CDR1 and CDR2: GTSNPN and SVGIG (reference sequence). This CDR3 has 16 amino acids. The J segment lost 4 bases and the V segment lost 0 bases, leaving 10 bases of the junction unmatched. As handled by the study authors: ImmunoSEQ output lacked quality scores and full-length reads, limiting matched filtering. The table came from immunoSEQ multiplex PCR; TCRdb's copy has only in-frame clones and leaves some out. V and J calls and clone size are those listed in that table; D and trimming were worked out from the DNA. The table includes under 1,100,000 clones, around 76% detected once. Comment on this clone: The antigen remains undetermined.

Sequencing was performed on memory CD4+ T cells sorted from blood. Subset in this sample: CD45RA-negative fraction. The genes are TRBV30 and TRBJ2-5; 8 positions agree with TRBD2. This TCR came from a man aged 18 to 30 in good health. The CDR3 DNA is TGTGCCTGGAGTGTAATAGCGGGGTCCGGGGGAGAGACCCAGTACTTC. Protein sequence: CAWSVIAGSGGETQYF.